This T cell receptor beta chain was recorded in a study of T cells in Graves' hyperthyroidism and ophthalmopathy (dated by TCRdb to the late 2010s). Regarding the research as a whole: Peripheral blood was collected at initial diagnosis, before any treatment. TCR V-J signatures able to tell the groups apart were searched for in a discovery cohort of 90 to 100 patients, of whom fewer than 45 had Graves' ophthalmopathy and 55 to 65 had stable Graves' hyperthyroidism. Prospective prediction of ophthalmopathy was tested in an independent validation cohort consisting of about 19 hyperthyroidism patients and some 15 patients who later progressed to ophthalmopathy. The roughly 94 discovery patients were randomly split 7:3 into training and test sets. In addition, the study compared T-cell repertoires in thyroid tissue and in blood from about 6 Graves' hyperthyroidism patients. After sampling, hyperthyroidism patients received methimazole starting at 30 mg daily, and ophthalmopathy patients received high-dose intravenous methylprednisolone. According to the paper, TCR Vbeta CDR3 sequencing was carried out on 135 peripheral blood samples, which came from approximately 43 ophthalmopathy, approximately 78 hyperthyroidism and about 17 progressor patients.

Regarding this clonotype: The antigen it binds to is not known. A much bigger clone sits one base away, suggesting this may be a read error.

Overall results and qualifications from the work: No statistical method was used to fix the sample size in advance, and group allocation was not hidden from the investigators. During validation, the model predicted progression to ophthalmopathy a median of about 6.5 months ahead of onset, with approximately 71% sensitivity and 72.22% specificity. In cross-validation, a model built on a 13 V-J signature told ophthalmopathy apart from stable hyperthyroidism with 85% to 90% sensitivity and about 81% specificity, and in testing the same model reached 80%/75%. Most expanded thyroid clonotypes (frequency above 0.001) were also detected in blood, a finding suggesting that blood repertoires may reflect thyroid immune responses.

The TCR beta CDR3 regions were amplified from RNA transcripts. For the first round of RT-PCR on the TCR CDR3, the HTBI primer set was used together with the Qiagen OneStep RT-PCR kit. The libraries were constructed in a second round of multiplex PCR and then size-selected and purified. Libraries were sequenced paired-end with 100 bp reads on an Illumina HiSeq2000. The paper's data handling went like this. Raw data were processed with SOAPnuke, discarding reads with adapters, uncalled bases, mean Phred below 15, or no exact constant-primer or identifier match. High-quality paired reads were merged with COPE v1.2.5, and unique nucleotide sequences were defined as clonotypes. Clonotypes were aligned to IMGT TRBV, TRBD and TRBJ reference segments using MiTCR v1.1. Analysis was restricted to V-J combinations with a frequency above 0.0001, which covered over 98% of repertoires. A TCS score was defined as the ratio of F50 (clonal expansion) to E x V (chaos), with BLOSUM62-based TCRdist applied between CDR3 peptides within each V-J. Welch's t-statistics and random forest reduced fewer than 550 V-J features to roughly 13, which were used in a naive Bayes classifier (R e1071). TCRdb reprocessed the public reads (quality trimming at Q25 with fastp, clone calling with MiXCR) and kept in-frame beta chains. Every CDR3 protein is listed once, alongside the most common genes and DNA of its rows. The V and J calls reflect TCRdb's pipeline rather than the authors' work. The sample table lists around 420,000 distinct CDR3 sequences, roughly an eighth of them with a count of one. 5% to 6.5% of the sample belongs to the ten largest clones.

Stable Graves' hyperthyroidism was defined as no progression to ophthalmopathy during 18 months of follow-up. Hyperthyroidism patients were newly diagnosed, had a disease duration of under 2 months, and were aged 18 to 65 years. Any patient with an uncontrolled infection, another autoimmune disease, pregnancy or lactation was excluded. Clinical symptoms, serum thyroxine and TRAb, thyroid ultrasound, and orbital computed tomography formed the basis for the diagnoses. PBMCs were isolated from 8 to 10 ml of fresh peripheral blood by Ficoll-Paque density gradient centrifugation. Total RNA was extracted using Trizol reagent, and RNA quality was assessed on an Agilent 2100 Bioanalyzer. In the germline V gene, CDR1 corresponds to SGDLS and CDR2 to YYNGEE. From the cysteine up to the phenylalanine, the CDR3 has a length of 13 residues. Solely the CDR3 DNA is kept, with 39 bases framed from the first base. V was cut back by 0 bases and J by 3 bases, leaving a gap of 7 bases between them.

Material for sequencing was blood. The clonotype comes from a woman aged 18-30 years with Graves' hyperthyroidism. The chain uses TRBV9 and TRBJ2-7; the D gene is perhaps TRBD1 or TRBD2, as each covers 5 bases. In nucleotide form, the sequence is TGTGCCAGCAGCGTAGGGGACGGCTACGAGCAGTACTTC. Its product reads: CASSVGDGYEQYF.